One sample yielded the 8 T cell receptor beta chains listed below, sequenced in a study of Tregs in tolerant kidney transplant recipients. Only in-frame clones appear in the TCRdb table, and some are missing; sequencing was by immunoSEQ multiplex PCR. The sample table sets out roughly 32,000 clones. This material consisted of CD8+ T cells from blood, taken before the transplant. The receptors stem from a human donor who received a combined kidney and bone marrow transplant.

As for this clone: The read ends 3 residues before the CDR3 terminus; that terminus is restored from the germline J gene. The chain has TRBV7-9 and TRBJ1-4; 11 positions match TRBD1. CDR1 is SEHNR and CDR2 is FQNEAQ in the germline V gene (reference sequence). With V trimmed by 5 bases and J by 7 bases, 3 bases remained unmatched. CDR3 length equals 14 residues. The CDR3 DNA, read in part, is TGTGCCAGCAGCCGGACAGGGGGCAGTGAAAAA. Translation gives CASSRTGGSEK. The whole CDR3 protein is CASSRTGGSEKLFF.

To note about this clone: With the read ending 3 residues before the CDR3 end, the germline J gene is used to fill in that end. This rearrangement joins TRBV18 to TRBJ2-1, with 12 bases aligning to TRBD2. V trimming: 6 bases; J trimming: 5 bases; junction bases outside the gene matches: 11. The CDR3 is 17 amino acids. Germline V gives CDR1 KGHSH, CDR2 LQKENI. The CDR3 sequence is CASSRGLAGFGDNEQFF. The covered CDR3 bases are TGTGCCAGCTCCCGCGGACTAGCGGGATTCGGGGACAATGAG.

On this clone itself: One end of the junction varies from germline; a read error may be responsible. Sequencing ends 3 residues short of the CDR3 end; the germline J gene provides the rest. V and J are TRBV7-6 and TRBJ2-7; 9 bases are a match to TRBD1. Germline-derived CDR1 and CDR2 are SGHVS and FNYEAQ. CDR3 length: 14 amino acids. The CDR3 reads CTSSPGTGSYEQYF. CDR3 DNA, as far as it was read: TGTACCAGCAGCCCAGGGACAGGGTCCTACGAG.

With respect to this clone: Read data end 3 residues before the CDR3 end; the end is taken from the germline J gene. The chain combines TRBV2 with TRBJ2-3; 8 positions match TRBD1. J was trimmed by 2 bases and V by 8 bases; bases with no gene match: 3. Germline assignment: CDR1 SNHLY and CDR2 FYNNEI. The CDR3 has 13 residues. The sequenced part of the CDR3 DNA is TGTGCCAGCGGGGACAGGTACACAGATACG. Amino acid sequence: CASGDRYTDT. The entire CDR3 protein reads CASGDRYTDTQYF.

This chain's CDR3 is CASSNGLSSSYNEQFF. The DNA read from the CDR3 is TGTGCCAGCAGCAATGGACTGTCTAGCTCCTACAATGAG. The chain uses TRBV2 and TRBJ2-1; weak D call: TRBD2 (5 bases). The read finishes 3 residues shy of the CDR3 end, and the germline J gene is used to complete it. The ends were cut back, 6 bases at V and 0 bases at J, with 15 bases in the middle. This CDR3 contains 16 residues. Germline-derived CDR1 and CDR2 are SNHLY and FYNNEI.

CDR3 residues: CASSGQGANYGYTF. The covered CDR3 bases are TGTGCCAGTAGTGGCCAGGGGGCAAACTATGGC. The V call is TRBV19, the J call TRBJ1-2; TRBD1 matches at 8 bases. Coverage ceases 3 residues before the CDR3 finishes, and the germline J gene fills in the end. The length of the CDR3 is 14 residues. After removal of 5 bases from V and 2 bases from J, the junction contained 4 bases not matched to a gene. Germline V gives CDR1 LNHDA, CDR2 SQIVND (reference sequence).

This CDR3 reads CASPDLASGIGEQFF. CDR3 DNA, as far as it was read: TGTGCCAGCCCAGATTTGGCTAGCGGGATAGGTGAG. The chain carries TRBV2 and TRBJ2-1; 9 bases agree with TRBD2. The CDR3 end is not reached by the read, which stops 3 residues before it; the germline J gene fills it in. CDR3 length equals 15 residues. V trimming: 8 bases; J trimming: 9 bases; junction bases outside the gene matches: 14. CDR1 is SNHLY, CDR2 FYNNEI, per germline.

On this clone: The missing CDR3 end, 3 residues past where the read stops, is filled in from the germline J gene. This chain uses TRBV19 with TRBJ2-3; a weak D match, TRBD2 (6 bases). The CDR3 is 13 amino acids. V was clipped by 5 bases and J by 2 bases, with 8 bases between them. The germline gives CDR1 LNHDA, CDR2 SQIVND (reference sequence). This CDR3 is CASSGGYTDTQYF. Incomplete CDR3 DNA: TGTGCCAGTAGTGGGGGGTACACAGATACG.